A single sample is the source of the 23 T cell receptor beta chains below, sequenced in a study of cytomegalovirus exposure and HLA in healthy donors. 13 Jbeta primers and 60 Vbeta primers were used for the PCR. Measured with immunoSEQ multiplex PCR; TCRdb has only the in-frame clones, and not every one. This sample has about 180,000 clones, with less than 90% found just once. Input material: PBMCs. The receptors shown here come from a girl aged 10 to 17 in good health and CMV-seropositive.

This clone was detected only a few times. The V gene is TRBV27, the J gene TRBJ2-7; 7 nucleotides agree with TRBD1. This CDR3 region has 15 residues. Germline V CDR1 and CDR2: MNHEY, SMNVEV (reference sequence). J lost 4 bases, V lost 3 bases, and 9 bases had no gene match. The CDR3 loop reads CASSLPGQDGYEQYF. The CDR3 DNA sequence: TGTGCCAGCAGTTTGCCTGGACAGGACGGGTACGAGCAGTACTTC.

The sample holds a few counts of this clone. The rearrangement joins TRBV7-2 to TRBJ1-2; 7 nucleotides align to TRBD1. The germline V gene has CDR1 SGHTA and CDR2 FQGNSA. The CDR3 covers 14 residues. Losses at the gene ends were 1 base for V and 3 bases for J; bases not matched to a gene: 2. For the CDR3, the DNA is TGTGCCAGCAGCTTAGGTGGGACAGACTATGGCTACACCTTC. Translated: CASSLGGTDYGYTF.

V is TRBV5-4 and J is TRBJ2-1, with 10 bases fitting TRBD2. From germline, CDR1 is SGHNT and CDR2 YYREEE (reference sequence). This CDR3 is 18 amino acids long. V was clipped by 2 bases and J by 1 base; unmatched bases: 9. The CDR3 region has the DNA TGTGCCAGCAGCTTCGCTAGCGGGAGCAGGTATTCCTACAATGAGCAGTTCTTC. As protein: CASSFASGSRYSYNEQFF.

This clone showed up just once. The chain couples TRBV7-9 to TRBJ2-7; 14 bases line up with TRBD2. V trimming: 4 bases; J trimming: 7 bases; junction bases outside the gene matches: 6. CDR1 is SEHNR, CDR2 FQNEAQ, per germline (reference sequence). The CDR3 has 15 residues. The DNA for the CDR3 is TGTGCCAGCAGCTCGGGACTAGCGGGAGTAATGGAGCAGTACTTC. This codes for CASSSGLAGVMEQYF.

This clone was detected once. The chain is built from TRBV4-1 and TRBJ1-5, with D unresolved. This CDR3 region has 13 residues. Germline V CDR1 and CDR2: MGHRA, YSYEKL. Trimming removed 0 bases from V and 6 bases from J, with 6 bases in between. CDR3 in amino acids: CASSQDHSQPQHF. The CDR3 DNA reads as TGCGCCAGCAGCCAAGATCATTCTCAGCCCCAGCATTTT.

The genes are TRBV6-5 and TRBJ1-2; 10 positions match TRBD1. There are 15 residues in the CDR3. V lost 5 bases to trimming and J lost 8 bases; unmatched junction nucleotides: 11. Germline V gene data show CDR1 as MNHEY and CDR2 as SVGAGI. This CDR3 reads CASSPQTGGLRGYTF. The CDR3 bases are TGTGCCAGCAGTCCCCAGACAGGGGGCCTACGAGGCTACACCTTC.

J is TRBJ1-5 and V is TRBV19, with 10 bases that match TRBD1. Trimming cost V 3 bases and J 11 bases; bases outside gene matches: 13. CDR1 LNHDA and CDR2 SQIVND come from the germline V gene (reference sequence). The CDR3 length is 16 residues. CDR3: CASSIGSGQGKGTQHF. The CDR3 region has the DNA TGTGCCAGTAGTATCGGGTCGGGACAGGGGAAAGGGACCCAGCATTTT.

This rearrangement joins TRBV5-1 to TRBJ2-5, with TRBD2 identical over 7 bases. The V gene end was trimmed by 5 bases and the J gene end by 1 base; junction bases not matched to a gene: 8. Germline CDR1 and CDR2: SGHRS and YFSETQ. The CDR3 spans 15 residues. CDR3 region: CASRTRGGGQETQYF. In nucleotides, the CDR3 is TGCGCCAGCAGGACTAGGGGCGGGGGCCAAGAGACCCAGTACTTC.

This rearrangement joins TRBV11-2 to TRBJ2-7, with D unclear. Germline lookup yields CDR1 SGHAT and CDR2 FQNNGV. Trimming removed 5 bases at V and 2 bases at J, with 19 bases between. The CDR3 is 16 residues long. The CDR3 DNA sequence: TGTGCCAGCAGCCTAACGACATCCTCCCAAACCTACGAGCAGTACTTC. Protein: CASSLTTSSQTYEQYF. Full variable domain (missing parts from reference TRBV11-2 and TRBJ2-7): EAGVAQSPRYKIIEKRQSVAFWCNPISGHATLYWYQQILGQGPKLLIQFQNNGVVDDSQLPKDRFSAERLKGVDSTLKIQPAKLEDSAVYLCASSLTTSSQTYEQYFGPGTRLTVT.

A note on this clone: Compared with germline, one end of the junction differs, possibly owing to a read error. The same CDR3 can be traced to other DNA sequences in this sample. CDR3: CAGGDGSNQPQHF. DNA of the CDR3: TGTGCCGGGGGGGATGGTAGCAATCAGCCCCAGCACTTT. The V gene is TRBV30, the J gene TRBJ1-5; a possible D gene is TRBD1 (5 bases). Germline V CDR1 and CDR2: GTSNPN, SVGIG (reference sequence). The length of the CDR3 is 13 residues.

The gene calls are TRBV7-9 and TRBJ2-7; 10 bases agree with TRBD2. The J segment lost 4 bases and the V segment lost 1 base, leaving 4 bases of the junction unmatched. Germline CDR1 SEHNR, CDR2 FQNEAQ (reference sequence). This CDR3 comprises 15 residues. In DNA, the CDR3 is TGTGCCAGCAGCTTAGTGGCTAGCGGGAGTTACGAGCAGTACTTC. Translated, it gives CASSLVASGSYEQYF.

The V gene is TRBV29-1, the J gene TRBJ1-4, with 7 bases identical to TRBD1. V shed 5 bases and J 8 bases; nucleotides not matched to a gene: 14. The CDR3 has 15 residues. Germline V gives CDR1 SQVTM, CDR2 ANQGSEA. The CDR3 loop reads CSVPSMEGAGEKLFF. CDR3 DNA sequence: TGCAGCGTTCCCTCCATGGAGGGGGCAGGAGAAAAACTGTTTTTT.

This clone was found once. The chain's CDR3 is CASSLTSGGVEAFF. Written as DNA, the CDR3 is TGCGCCAGCAGCTTGACCTCGGGGGGCGTTGAAGCTTTCTTT. The gene calls are TRBV5-1 and TRBJ1-1; tentative D call: TRBD1 (6 bases). The germline gives CDR1 SGHRS, CDR2 YFSETQ. The CDR3 spans 14 residues. V was clipped by 1 base and J by 7 bases, with 14 bases between them.

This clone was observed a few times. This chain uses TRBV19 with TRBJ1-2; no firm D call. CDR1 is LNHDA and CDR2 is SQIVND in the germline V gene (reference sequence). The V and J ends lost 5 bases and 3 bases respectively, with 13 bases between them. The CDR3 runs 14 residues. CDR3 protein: CASSSPGRYYGYTF. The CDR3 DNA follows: TGTGCCAGTAGTTCCCCGGGGAGGTACTATGGCTACACCTTC.

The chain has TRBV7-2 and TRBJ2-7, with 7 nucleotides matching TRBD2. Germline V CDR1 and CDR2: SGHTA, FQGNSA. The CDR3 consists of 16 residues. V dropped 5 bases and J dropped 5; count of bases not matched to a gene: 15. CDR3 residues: CASSQRERDPIHEQYF. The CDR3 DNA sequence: TGTGCCAGCAGCCAACGCGAGCGGGATCCGATCCACGAGCAGTACTTC.

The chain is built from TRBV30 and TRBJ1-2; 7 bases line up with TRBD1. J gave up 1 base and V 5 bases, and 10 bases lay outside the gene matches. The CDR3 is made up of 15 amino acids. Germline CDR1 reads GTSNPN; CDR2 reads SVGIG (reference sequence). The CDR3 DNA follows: TGTGCCTGGCTACATCTGCGGGACAGTAACTATGGCTACACCTTC. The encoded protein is CAWLHLRDSNYGYTF. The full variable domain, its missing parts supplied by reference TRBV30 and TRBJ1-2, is SQTIHQWPATLVQPVGSPLSLECTVEGTSNPNLYWYRQAAGRGLQLLFYSVGIGQISSEVPQNLSASRPQDRQFILSSKKLLLSDSGFYLCAWLHLRDSNYGYTFGSGTRLTVV.

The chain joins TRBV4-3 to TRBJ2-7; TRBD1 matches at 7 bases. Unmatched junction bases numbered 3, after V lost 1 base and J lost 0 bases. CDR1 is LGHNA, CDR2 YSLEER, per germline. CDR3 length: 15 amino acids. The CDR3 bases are TGCGCCAGCAGCCAAGTGGCAGGGGGCTCCTACGAGCAGTACTTC. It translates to CASSQVAGGSYEQYF.

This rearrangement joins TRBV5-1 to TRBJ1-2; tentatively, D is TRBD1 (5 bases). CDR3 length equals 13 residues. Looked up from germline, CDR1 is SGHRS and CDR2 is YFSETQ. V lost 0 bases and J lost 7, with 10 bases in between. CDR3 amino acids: CASSLEQASGYTF. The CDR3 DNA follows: TGCGCCAGCAGCTTGGAACAGGCCAGTGGCTACACCTTC.

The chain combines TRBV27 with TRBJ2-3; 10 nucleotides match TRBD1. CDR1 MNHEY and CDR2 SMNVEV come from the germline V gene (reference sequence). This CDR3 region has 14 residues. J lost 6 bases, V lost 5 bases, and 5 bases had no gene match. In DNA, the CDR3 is TGTGCCAGCAGTGGTCGGGACAGGGGTGATACGCAGTATTTT. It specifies CASSGRDRGDTQYF.

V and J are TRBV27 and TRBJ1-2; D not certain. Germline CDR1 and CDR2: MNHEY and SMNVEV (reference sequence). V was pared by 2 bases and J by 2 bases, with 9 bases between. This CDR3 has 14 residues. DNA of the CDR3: TGTGCCAGCAGTTTAAATCGCCAGAACTATGGCTACACCTTC. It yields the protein CASSLNRQNYGYTF.

CDR3 sequence (DNA): TGTGCCAGCAGCTTAAGACAGGGCAGAGCGGAGCAGTACTTC. Its protein product is CASSLRQGRAEQYF. The chain joins TRBV5-8 to TRBJ2-7, with TRBD1 matching 7 bases. Looked up from germline, CDR1 is SGHTS and CDR2 is YDEGEE. The V segment lost 2 bases and the J segment 7 bases; nucleotides outside the gene matches: 9. The CDR3 sequence is 14 residues long.

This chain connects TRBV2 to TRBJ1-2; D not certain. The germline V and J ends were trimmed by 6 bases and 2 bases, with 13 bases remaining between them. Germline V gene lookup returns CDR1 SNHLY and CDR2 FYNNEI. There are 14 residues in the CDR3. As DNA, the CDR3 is TGTGCCAGCAGCTCCCGGGAGTTAAACTATGGCTACACCTTC. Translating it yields CASSSRELNYGYTF.

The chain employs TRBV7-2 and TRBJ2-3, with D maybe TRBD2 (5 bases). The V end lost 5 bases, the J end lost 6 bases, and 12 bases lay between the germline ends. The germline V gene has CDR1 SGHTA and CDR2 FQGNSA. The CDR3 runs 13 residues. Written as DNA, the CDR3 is TGTGCCAGCAGCCCCCAAAGAGGGGATACGCAGTATTTT. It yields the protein CASSPQRGDTQYF.